Below, 5 T cell receptor beta chains from the same sample are listed, as sequenced in a study of monozygotic twins with inflammatory bowel disease. From its re-call of the 5' RACE reads, TCRdb lists each CDR3 protein once, without DNA. The sample's table shows about 300,000 distinct CDR3 sequences. Material for sequencing was blood. The receptor source for this set is a human donor with ulcerative colitis or Crohn's disease, or a healthy co-twin of an affected twin (not recorded which).

This chain uses TRBV20-1 with TRBJ2-7; TCRdb picks TRBD1, but there is no DNA to check that call. Germline CDR1 DFQATT, CDR2 SNEGSKA (reference sequence). The CDR3 length is 16 residues. The CDR3 reads CSAREEWRGPRDEQYF.

The rearrangement uses TRBV7-2 and TRBJ2-7; the D call from TCRdb, TRBD1, cannot be confirmed without DNA. This CDR3 region has 13 residues. From germline, CDR1 is SGHTA and CDR2 FQGNSA. This chain's CDR3 is CASSLTRPGEQYF.

This chain's CDR3 is CSVERLAGGNEQFF. The genes are TRBV29-1 and TRBJ2-1; no DNA is available, so the TRBD2 call from TCRdb remains unchecked. The germline gives CDR1 SQVTM, CDR2 ANQGSEA. The CDR3 covers 14 residues.

This chain links TRBV6-1 with TRBJ2-3; no DNA is available, so the TRBD2 call from TCRdb remains unchecked. The CDR3 totals 16 residues. CDR1 is MNHNS, CDR2 SASEGT, per germline. The CDR3 spells CATDPAGGPEADTQYF.

The chain joins TRBV27 to TRBJ2-1. The CDR3 runs to 14 residues. The germline V gene encodes CDR1 MNHEY and CDR2 SMNVEV (reference sequence). The CDR3 is CASMKGVGVNEQFF.